This T cell receptor (beta chain) derives from a study of identical twins. This CDR3 region has 13 residues. Germline CDR1 MNHNS, CDR2 SASEGT. V gave up 7 bases and J gave up 1 base, with 11 bases separating them. This clonotype was counted only a few times. Its cognate antigen is unknown. There were only healthy Caucasians among the donors. Study-wide points: Because invariant MAIT and iNKT cells could be present, zero-insertion analyses could be partly confounded.

TCRdb re-analysed the 5' RACE reads in MiXCR, keeping a single row per CDR3 protein. The sample holds 240,000 or so distinct CDR3 sequences, about 10% seen once. Material for sequencing was memory T cells sorted from blood. V usage is TRBV6-1 and J usage is TRBJ2-7; D perhaps matches TRBD2 (6 bases). The sequence was collected from a man over 45 in good health. CDR3 sequence (DNA): TGTGCCAGCACTCAGGGACTTTCCTACGAGCAGTACTTC. Translation gives CASTQGLSYEQYF.